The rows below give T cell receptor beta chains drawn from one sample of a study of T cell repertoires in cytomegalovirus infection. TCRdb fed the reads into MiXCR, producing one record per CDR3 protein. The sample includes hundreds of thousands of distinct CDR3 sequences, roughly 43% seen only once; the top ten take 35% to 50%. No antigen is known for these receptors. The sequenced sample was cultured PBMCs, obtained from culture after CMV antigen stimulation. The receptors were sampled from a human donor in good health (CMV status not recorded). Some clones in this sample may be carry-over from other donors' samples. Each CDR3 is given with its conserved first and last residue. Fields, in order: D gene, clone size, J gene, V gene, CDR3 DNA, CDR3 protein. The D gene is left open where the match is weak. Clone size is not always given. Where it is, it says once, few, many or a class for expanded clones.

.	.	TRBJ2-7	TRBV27	TGTCATTCCGTCCTCCCAGTTTATGTCTCGTACGAGCAGTACTTC	CHSVLPVYVSYEQYF
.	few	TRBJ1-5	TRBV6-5	TGTGCCAGCAGTTACTCTGGGAGCAATCAGCCCCAGCATTTT	CASSYSGSNQPQHF
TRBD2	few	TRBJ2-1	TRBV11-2	TGTGCCAGCAGCCTTAGACTAGCGCCCTCTCCTAACTCCTACAATGAGCAGTTCTTC	CASSLRLAPSPNSYNEQFF
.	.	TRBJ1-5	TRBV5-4	TGTGCCAGTCTTGGCGAACAAAGAAAAGATAGCAATCAGCCCCAGCATTTT	CASLGEQRKDSNQPQHF
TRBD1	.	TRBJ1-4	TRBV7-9	TGTGCCAGCACGCGGACAGGGTTGGCTGAAAAACTGTTTTTT	CASTRTGLAEKLFF
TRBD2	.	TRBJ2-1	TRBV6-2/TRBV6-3	TGTGCCAGCAGTTACTCGGTGACTAGCGGTTACAATGAGCAGTTCTTC	CASSYSVTSGYNEQFF
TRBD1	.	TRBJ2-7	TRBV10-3	TGTGCCATCGGACAGGAGACCGCGTACGAGCAGTACTTC	CAIGQETAYEQYF
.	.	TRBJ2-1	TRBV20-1	TGCAGTGCTAGAGATTTCTCGGGGACCTACAATGAGCAGTTCTTC	CSARDFSGTYNEQFF
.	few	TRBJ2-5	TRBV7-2	TGTGCCAGCAGTCGTTATTCGGAGACCCAGTACTTC	CASSRYSETQYF
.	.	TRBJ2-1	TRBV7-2	TGTGCCAGCAGCTTGGACAGCAATGAGCAGTTCTTC	CASSLDSNEQFF
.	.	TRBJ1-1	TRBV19	TGTGCCAGTAGTATTGTAGGAGCTGAAGCTTTCTTT	CASSIVGAEAFF
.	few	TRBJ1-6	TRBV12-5	TGTGCTAGTGGTTCGACAGCTTCACCCCTCCACTTT	CASGSTASPLHF
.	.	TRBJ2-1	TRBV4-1	TGCGCCAGCAGCCCCTCCGGGCAGGTCGGGAATTGGAAAGGGCAGTTCTTC	CASSPSGQVGNWKGQFF
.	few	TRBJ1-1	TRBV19	TGTGCCAGTAGTATAGCCGCCGGCGGCACTGAAGCTTTCTTT	CASSIAAGGTEAFF
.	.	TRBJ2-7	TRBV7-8	TGTGCCAGCAGCTTAAGGCAGGCAACCTACGAGCAGTACTTC	CASSLRQATYEQYF
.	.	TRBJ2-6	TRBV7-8	TGTGCCAGCAGCCCCGCCCGGTGGGTCTCAAACTCTGGGGCCAACGTCCTGACTTTC	CASSPARWVSNSGANVLTF
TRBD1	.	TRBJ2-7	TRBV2	TGTGCCAGCAGCGCGGACAGGGACGAGCAGTACTTC	CASSADRDEQYF
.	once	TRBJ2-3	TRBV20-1	TGCAGTGCTAGCCCGGGGGCAGATACGCAGTATTTT	CSASPGADTQYF
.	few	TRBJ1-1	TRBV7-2	TGTGCCAGCAGCCGAGACAGAATGGCTACCGACACTGAAGCTTTCTTT	CASSRDRMATDTEAFF
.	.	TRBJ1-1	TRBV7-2	TGTGCCAGCAGCTTAGCGGGACTGCGTGCTTTCTTT	CASSLAGLRAFF
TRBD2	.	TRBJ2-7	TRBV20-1	TGCAGTGCTCTAGCGGGAAACTCCTACGAGCAGTACTTC	CSALAGNSYEQYF
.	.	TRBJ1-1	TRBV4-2	TGTGCCAGCAGCCACCTCGGACAGAAAGTTGAAGCTTTCTTT	CASSHLGQKVEAFF
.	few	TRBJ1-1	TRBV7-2	TGTGCCAGCAGCTTTGGGGGTTTAGACACTGAAGCTTTCTTT	CASSFGGLDTEAFF
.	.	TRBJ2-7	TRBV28	TGTGCCAGCAGTTCCTCCGACACTGGACTCTACGAGCAGTACTTC	CASSSSDTGLYEQYF
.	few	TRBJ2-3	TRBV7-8	TGTGCCAGCAGCTTAGACGCAGGGCCCACAGATACGCAGTATTTT	CASSLDAGPTDTQYF
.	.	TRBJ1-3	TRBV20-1	TGCAGTGCAGGGCCGGGCAGCTCTGGAAACACCATATATTTT	CSAGPGSSGNTIYF
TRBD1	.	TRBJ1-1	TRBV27	TGTGCCAGCACCGCCGGGACAGGGAGGAACACTGAAGCTTTCTTT	CASTAGTGRNTEAFF
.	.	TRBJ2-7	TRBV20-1	TGCAGTGCTATCCAAGGGGCCCCGGGAGAGCAGTACTTC	CSAIQGAPGEQYF
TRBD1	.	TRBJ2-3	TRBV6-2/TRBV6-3	TGTGCCAGCAATCTGCCGGACAGGCCTTACGAGGTGGCGACCCGCACAGATACGCAGTATTTT	CASNLPDRPYEVATRTDTQYF
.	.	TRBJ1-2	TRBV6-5	TGTGCCAGCAGCCGAGATGGGGTTAACTATGGCTACACCTTC	CASSRDGVNYGYTF
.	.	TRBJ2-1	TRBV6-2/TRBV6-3	TGTGCCAGCAGTTTCCCTAAAGGACAGAGCAATGAGCAGTTCTTC	CASSFPKGQSNEQFF
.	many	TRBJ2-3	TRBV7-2	TGTGCCAGCAGGATAACCGACGAGGCGGATACGCAGTATTTT	CASRITDEADTQYF
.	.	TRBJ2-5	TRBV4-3	TGCGCCAGCAGCCAAGATCTCAGGGAGACCCAGTACTTC	CASSQDLRETQYF
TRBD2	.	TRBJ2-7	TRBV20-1	TGCAGTGCTAGAGAACCAGCGGGAGCGGACGAGCAGTACTTC	CSAREPAGADEQYF
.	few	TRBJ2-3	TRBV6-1	TGTGCCAGCAGTAACGACGCGCGGGTCCCGATAGATACGCAGTATTTT	CASSNDARVPIDTQYF
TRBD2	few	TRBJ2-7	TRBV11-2	TGTGCCAGCAGATATGCGGGAGTTGGCTCCTACGAGCAGTACTTC	CASRYAGVGSYEQYF
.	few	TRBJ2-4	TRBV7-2	TGTGCCAGCAGCTTTTGGGTGGGCAGGGAAGAGAAAAACATTCAGTACTTC	CASSFWVGREEKNIQYF
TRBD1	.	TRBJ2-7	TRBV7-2	TGTGCCAGCAGCTTAGTGGGACAGGCCTACGAGCAGTACTTC	CASSLVGQAYEQYF
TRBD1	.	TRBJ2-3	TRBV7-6	TGTGCCAGCAGCCCAACCACCGCGACAGGGTTATCGCAGTATTTT	CASSPTTATGLSQYF
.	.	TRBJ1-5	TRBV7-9	TGTGCCAGCAGCTTAGACGGTACAACGCCCCAGCATTTT	CASSLDGTTPQHF
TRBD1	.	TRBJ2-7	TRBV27	TGTGCCAGCAGTAAGCAGGGACAGAGCTCCTACGAGCAGTACTTC	CASSKQGQSSYEQYF
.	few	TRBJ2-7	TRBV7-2	TGTGCCAGCAGCTTAGGGGGCCAAAGGTCCGACGAGCAGTACTTC	CASSLGGQRSDEQYF
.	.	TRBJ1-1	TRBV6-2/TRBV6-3	TGTGCCAGCAGTTTGGCCAGGTGGACTGAAGCTTTCTTT	CASSLARWTEAFF
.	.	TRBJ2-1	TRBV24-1	TGTGCCACCAGTTACACGGACCATGAGCAGTTCTTC	CATSYTDHEQFF
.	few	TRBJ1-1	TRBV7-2	TGTGCCAGCAGCTTAGTAGGAGAGGGGGAAGCTTTCTTT	CASSLVGEGEAFF
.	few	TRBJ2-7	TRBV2	TGTGCCAGCACCCCTCCTTCTGACGAGCAGTACTTC	CASTPPSDEQYF
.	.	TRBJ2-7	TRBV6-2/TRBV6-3	TGTGCCAGCTCACGATTCTACGAGCAGTACTTC	CASSRFYEQYF